One sample yielded the 24 T cell receptor beta chains listed below, sequenced in a study of cytotoxic CD8 clonotypes in ibrutinib-treated CLL. Clones were read by immunoSEQ multiplex PCR, and TCRdb kept only the in-frame ones, dropping some. The sample yields about 25,000 clones, around two thirds seen once. The sequences come from PBMCs, collected at disease progression, from a patient treated with ibrutinib. These receptors came from a human donor with chronic lymphocytic leukemia.

The chain is built from TRBV7-2 and TRBJ2-1; TRBD2 matches 12 bases. The CDR3 consists of 15 residues. The J segment lost 6 bases and the V segment lost 5 bases, leaving 5 bases of the junction unmatched. Germline assignment: CDR1 SGHTA and CDR2 FQGNSA. CDR3 loop: CASSRTSGTLNEQFF. The CDR3 DNA sequence: TGTGCCAGCAGCAGGACTAGCGGGACTCTCAATGAGCAGTTCTTC. Variable domain in full (rest from reference TRBV7-2 and TRBJ2-1): GAGVSQSPSNKVTEKGKDVELRCDPISGHTALYWYRQSLGQGLEFLIYFQGNSAPDKSGLPSDRFSAERTGGSVSTLTIQRTQQEDSAVYLCASSRTSGTLNEQFFGPGTRLTVL.

This clone has a single count. The J gene is TRBJ2-1, the V gene TRBV9; TRBD1 matches at 7 bases. CDR1 and CDR2 from the germline V gene are SGDLS and YYNGEE. After removal of 4 bases from V and 3 bases from J, the junction contained 7 bases not matched to a gene. The CDR3 contains 15 residues. CDR3 in DNA: TGTGCCAGCAGCACACAGGGGACCGTCTACAATGAGCAGTTCTTC. As protein: CASSTQGTVYNEQFF.

The J gene is TRBJ1-1, the V gene TRBV9; D not resolved. The V gene's germline CDR1 is SGDLS and CDR2 YYNGEE. This CDR3 comprises 16 residues. V shed 0 bases and J shed 7 bases, with 19 bases lying between them. The CDR3 region has the DNA TGTGCCAGCAGCGTAGGACCCCGACGAGAAGTTGGTGAAGCTTTCTTT. This sequence encodes CASSVGPRREVGEAFF.

The rearrangement joins TRBV6-5 to TRBJ2-3; the D is unclear. CDR3 length: 13 residues. The germline gives CDR1 MNHEY, CDR2 SVGAGI. Between the trimmed V and J ends, which lost 4 bases and 4 bases, there was a span of 9 bases. The CDR3 loop reads CASSLLLADTQYF. The CDR3 DNA reads TGTGCCAGCAGTTTACTCCTGGCAGATACGCAGTATTTT.

The chain recombines TRBV10-3 with TRBJ2-7; 7 nucleotides agree with TRBD1. Germline V gives CDR1 ENHRY, CDR2 SYGVKD. The CDR3 spans 15 residues. J gave up 2 bases and V 2 bases, and 6 bases lay outside the gene matches. CDR3 bases: TGTGCCATCAGTGAGGGGACAGTTCTGCCCTACGAGCAGTACTTC. Protein: CAISEGTVLPYEQYF.

V usage is TRBV6-5 and J usage is TRBJ1-6, with a weak D call TRBD1 (6 bases). The CDR3 covers 15 residues. The ends were cut back, 1 base at V and 9 bases at J, with 13 bases in the middle. Germline loops: CDR1 MNHEY, CDR2 SVGAGI. The CDR3 sequence: CASSYWRGQGSPLHF. Here the CDR3 DNA reads TGTGCCAGCAGTTACTGGCGGGGGCAGGGTTCACCCCTCCACTTT.

The rearrangement uses TRBV19 and TRBJ2-4, with D perhaps TRBD1 (6 bases). V lost 6 bases and J 5 bases, leaving 8 bases between the germline ends. Per germline, CDR1 LNHDA and CDR2 SQIVND (reference sequence). There are 12 residues in the CDR3. CDR3 in amino acids: CASSRTENIQYF. The CDR3 nucleotides read TGTGCCAGTAGCCGGACAGAAAACATTCAGTACTTC.

This clone appeared a few times. The chain uses TRBV27 and TRBJ2-7; D tentatively reads TRBD1 or TRBD2 (6 bases each). This CDR3 is built from 15 residues. Trimming left V 7 bases short and J 4 bases short, with 20 bases between. Germline loops: CDR1 MNHEY, CDR2 SMNVEV (reference sequence). CDR3 sequence reads: CASTTFRQGRYEQYF. Here the CDR3 DNA reads TGTGCCAGCACCACCTTCCGGCAGGGGAGGTACGAGCAGTACTTC.

The chain carries TRBV11-1 and TRBJ1-4, with D unclear. Looked up from germline, CDR1 is SGHAT and CDR2 is FQDESV (reference sequence). This CDR3 has 16 amino acids. Between the trimmed V and J ends, which lost 4 bases and 5 bases, there was a span of 17 bases. The CDR3 DNA is TGTGCCAGCAGCTCAACTGACGGCCTCCAGAATGAAAAACTGTTTTTT. It encodes CASSSTDGLQNEKLFF.

This clone was recorded once. The rearrangement links TRBV18 to TRBJ1-5; weak D call: TRBD1 (5 bases). Germline V lookup: CDR1 KGHSH, CDR2 LQKENI. V was pared by 8 bases and J by 0 bases, with 8 bases between. This CDR3 has 13 residues. CDR3 DNA sequence: TGTGCCAGCACGACAGATAGCAATCAGCCCCAGCATTTT. Amino acid sequence: CASTTDSNQPQHF.

The chain carries TRBV5-1 and TRBJ2-7; 12 nucleotides line up with TRBD2. CDR1 and CDR2 (germline): SGHRS, YFSETQ. Trimming cost V 5 bases and J 5 bases; bases outside gene matches: 8. The CDR3 is made up of 15 amino acids. CDR3 coding DNA: TGCGCCAGCAGGGCTGGACTAGCGGGAAACAACGAGCAGTACTTC. Encoded protein: CASRAGLAGNNEQYF. The full variable domain, rest sourced from reference TRBV5-1 and TRBJ2-7, is KAGVTQTPRYLIKTRGQQVTLSCSPISGHRSVSWYQQTPGQGLQFLFEYFSETQRNKGNFPGRFSGRQFSNSRSEMNVSTLELGDSALYLCASRAGLAGNNEQYFGPGTRLTVT.

The CDR3 sequence is CASSPRQGWQETQYF. Here the CDR3 DNA reads TGTGCCAGTAGTCCGAGACAGGGATGGCAAGAGACCCAGTACTTC. The chain is built from TRBV19 and TRBJ2-5; 7 nucleotides agree with TRBD1. The CDR3 contains 15 residues. V lost 5 bases and J lost 2; bases outside the gene matches: 8. CDR1 is LNHDA and CDR2 is SQIVND in the germline V gene (reference sequence).

This clone has just a few counts. The chain recombines TRBV4-1 with TRBJ2-2, with 10 bases fitting TRBD1. The ends lost 2 bases at V and 3 bases at J; junction bases unmatched: 6. The germline V gene encodes CDR1 MGHRA and CDR2 YSYEKL. This CDR3 has 17 residues. For the CDR3, the DNA is TGCGCCAGCAGCCAACCTCAGGGACAGGGGTACACCGGGGAGCTGTTTTTT. Amino acid sequence: CASSQPQGQGYTGELFF.

The chain links TRBV5-5 to TRBJ2-7; D gene unclear. V lost 0 bases to trimming and J lost 2 bases, with 6 bases between them. Germline V gene sequence: CDR1 SGHKS, CDR2 YYEKEE (reference sequence). This CDR3 is built from 13 residues. As DNA, the CDR3 is TGTGCCAGCAGCTTGGCGTCAACCTACGAGCAGTACTTC. Amino acid sequence: CASSLASTYEQYF.

This chain joins TRBV7-3 and TRBJ1-1; 8 bases map to TRBD1. Germline CDR1 is SGHTA and CDR2 is FQGTGA. The V segment lost 5 bases and the J segment 0 bases; nucleotides outside the gene matches: 5. This CDR3 comprises 15 residues. The CDR3 reads CASSLGTGMNTEAFF. CDR3 nucleotide sequence: TGTGCCAGCAGCCTCGGGACAGGAATGAACACTGAAGCTTTCTTT.

This clone was recorded a few times. The chain joins TRBV11-2 to TRBJ2-5; D might be TRBD1 (6 bases). The CDR3 is 15 amino acids. The V end lost 8 bases, the J end lost 1 base, and 17 bases lay between the germline ends. Germline V gene lookup returns CDR1 SGHAT and CDR2 FQNNGV. The CDR3: CASAPRGISQETQYF. The CDR3 nucleotides are TGTGCCAGCGCCCCCAGGGGAATCTCCCAAGAGACCCAGTACTTC.

The chain carries TRBV14 and TRBJ1-1; no definite D call. Germline V gene sequence: CDR1 SGHDN, CDR2 FVKESK. Trimming took 0 bases from V and 4 from J, leaving 6 bases between them. This CDR3 region has 13 residues. The DNA of the CDR3 is TGTGCCAGCAGCCAAGATTTGGCCACTGAAGCTTTCTTT. This sequence encodes CASSQDLATEAFF. Full variable domain (rest looked up from reference TRBV14 and TRBJ1-1): EAGVTQFPSHSVIEKGQTVTLRCDPISGHDNLYWYRRVMGKEIKFLLHFVKESKQDESGMPNNRFLAERTGGTYSTLKVQPAELEDSGVYFCASSQDLATEAFFGQGTRLTVV.

The CDR3: CASSFTAAGGYTF. CDR3 coding DNA: TGTGCCAGCAGTTTCACAGCGGCGGGGGGCTACACCTTC. V and J are TRBV27 and TRBJ1-2; D gene ambiguous. Per germline, CDR1 MNHEY and CDR2 SMNVEV (reference sequence). V shed 3 bases and J shed 8 bases, with 13 bases lying between them. This CDR3 has 13 amino acids.

J is TRBJ1-4 and V is TRBV5-5; TRBD1 aligns across 8 bases. The CDR3 has 14 amino acids. The germline V gene encodes CDR1 SGHKS and CDR2 YYEKEE (reference sequence). Germline trimming cut 2 bases from V and 7 bases from J; bases unmatched to any gene: 4. The CDR3 nucleotides are TGTGCCAGCAGCTTAGGACAGGGCAGTGAAAAACTGTTTTTT. Translating gives CASSLGQGSEKLFF.

This clone occurred a few times. V gene TRBV7-9 combines with J gene TRBJ1-2; D remains unclear. CDR1 and CDR2 from the germline V gene are SEHNR and FQNEAQ (reference sequence). V dropped 5 bases and J dropped 9 bases, with 10 bases sitting between them. The CDR3 consists of 11 residues. CDR3: CASSLDSSYTF. Here the CDR3 DNA reads TGTGCCAGCAGCCTCGATTCTAGCTACACCTTC.

This rearrangement joins TRBV5-1 to TRBJ2-5, with 8 bases matching TRBD2. V lost 6 bases, J lost 0 bases, and 10 bases stayed unmatched. The CDR3 consists of 16 residues. Germline V gene data show CDR1 as SGHRS and CDR2 as YFSETQ. The CDR3 region is CASTPWAGGHQETQYF. The CDR3 DNA reads as TGCGCCAGCACCCCCTGGGCGGGGGGACACCAAGAGACCCAGTACTTC.

This clone was seen a few times. The V and J genes are TRBV6-5 and TRBJ1-6; 8 bases fit TRBD1. V lost 6 bases and J lost 7; bases outside the gene matches: 2. Germline values: CDR1 MNHEY, CDR2 SVGAGI. The CDR3 is made up of 13 amino acids. CDR3 residues: CASRGQVNSPLHF. The DNA of the CDR3 is TGTGCCAGCAGGGGACAGGTGAATTCACCCCTCCACTTT.

The chain links TRBV11-2 to TRBJ2-7; unclear D gene. Germline assignment: CDR1 SGHAT and CDR2 FQNNGV. Trimming removed 5 bases at V and 9 bases at J, with 20 bases between. The CDR3 sequence is 14 residues long. The CDR3 DNA reads TGTGCCAGCAGCCACGTGCCGACCCTCTGGGGGCAGTACTTC. Protein sequence: CASSHVPTLWGQYF.

CDR3 bases: TGTGCCAGCTCACCACAGGCAGATAACACTGAAGCTTTCTTT. Protein sequence: CASSPQADNTEAFF. The chain carries TRBV18 and TRBJ1-1; no clear D gene. The ends were cut back, 1 base at V and 2 bases at J, with 8 bases in the middle. Germline CDR1 reads KGHSH; CDR2 reads LQKENI. The CDR3 is 14 residues long.